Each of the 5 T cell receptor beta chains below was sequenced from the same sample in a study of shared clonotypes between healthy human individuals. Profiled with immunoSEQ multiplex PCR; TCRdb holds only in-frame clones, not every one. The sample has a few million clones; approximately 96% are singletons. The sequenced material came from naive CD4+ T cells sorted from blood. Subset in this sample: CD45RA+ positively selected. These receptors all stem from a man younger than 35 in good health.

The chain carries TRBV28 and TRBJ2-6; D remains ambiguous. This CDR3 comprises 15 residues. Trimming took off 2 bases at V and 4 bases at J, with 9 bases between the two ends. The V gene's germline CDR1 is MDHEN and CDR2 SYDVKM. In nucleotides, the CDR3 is TGTGCCAGCAGTTTACAAGGCAACGGGGCCAACGTCCTGACTTTC. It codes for CASSLQGNGANVLTF.

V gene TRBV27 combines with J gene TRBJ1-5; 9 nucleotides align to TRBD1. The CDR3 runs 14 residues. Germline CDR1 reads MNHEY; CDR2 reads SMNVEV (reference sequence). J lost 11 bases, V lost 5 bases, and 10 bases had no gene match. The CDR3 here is CASSPQGAGAAQHF. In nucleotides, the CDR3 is TGTGCCAGCAGTCCACAGGGGGCCGGGGCAGCCCAGCATTTT.

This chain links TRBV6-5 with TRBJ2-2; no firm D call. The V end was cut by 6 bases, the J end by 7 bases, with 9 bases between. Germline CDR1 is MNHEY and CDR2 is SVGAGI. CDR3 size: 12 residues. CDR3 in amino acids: CASSHLNGELFF. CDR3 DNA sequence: TGTGCCAGCAGCCACTTGAACGGGGAGCTGTTTTTT.

Written as DNA, the CDR3 is TGTGCCAGCAGCCTCGGGGCGTACACTGAAGCTTTCTTT. This gives the protein CASSLGAYTEAFF. V gene TRBV5-4 combines with J gene TRBJ1-1; tentatively, D is TRBD1 (5 bases). CDR1 SGHNT and CDR2 YYREEE come from the germline V gene (reference sequence). V was cut by 4 bases and J by 3 bases, with 10 bases left in between. The CDR3 spans 13 residues.

The CDR3 region has the DNA TGTGCCAGCAGTCCCCGGGCTCCAGTCCCAGATACGCAGTATTTT. Translation gives CASSPRAPVPDTQYF. V gene TRBV2 combines with J gene TRBJ2-3; D gene uncertain. Trimming took 5 bases from V and 4 from J, leaving 16 bases between them. The CDR3 has 15 amino acids. Germline V CDR1 and CDR2: SNHLY, FYNNEI. Full variable domain (missing parts from reference TRBV2 and TRBJ2-3): EPEVTQTPSHQVTQMGQEVILRCVPISNHLYFYWYRQILGQKVEFLVSFYNNEISEKSEIFDDQFSVERPDGSNFTLKIRSTKLEDSAMYFCASSPRAPVPDTQYFGPGTRLTVL.